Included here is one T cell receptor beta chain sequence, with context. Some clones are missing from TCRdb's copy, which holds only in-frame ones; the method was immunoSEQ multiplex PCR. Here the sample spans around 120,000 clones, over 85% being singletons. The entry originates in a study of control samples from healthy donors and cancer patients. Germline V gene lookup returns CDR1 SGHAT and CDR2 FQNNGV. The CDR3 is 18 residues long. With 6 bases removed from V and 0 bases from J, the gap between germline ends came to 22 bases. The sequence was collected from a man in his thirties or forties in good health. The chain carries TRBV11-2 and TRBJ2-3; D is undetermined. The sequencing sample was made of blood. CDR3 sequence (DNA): TGTGCCAGCAGTATAAAATCCCCCTTCAGGCAGAGCACAGATACGCAGTATTTT. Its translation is CASSIKSPFRQSTDTQYF.